This entry lists 23 T cell receptor beta chains sequenced from one sample in a study of cytomegalovirus exposure and HLA in healthy donors. A multiplex PCR was run with 60 Vbeta primers and 13 Jbeta primers. Clones were sequenced by immunoSEQ multiplex PCR, and TCRdb holds only the in-frame ones, with some missing. Here the sample spans under 150,000 clones, around 87% being singletons. The source material was PBMCs. These receptors came from a woman aged 25 to 39 in good health and CMV-seronegative.

The rearrangement joins TRBV9 to TRBJ1-2; 7 bases are a match to TRBD1. Germline CDR1 is SGDLS and CDR2 is YYNGEE. V lost 4 bases, J lost 3 bases, and 9 bases stayed unmatched. This CDR3 contains 15 residues. This CDR3 is CASSPPGGLDYGYTF. CDR3 bases: TGTGCCAGCAGCCCCCCAGGGGGGTTGGACTATGGCTACACCTTC. The variable domain in full, completed from reference TRBV9 and TRBJ1-2, reads DSGVTQTPKHLITATGQRVTLRCSPRSGDLSVYWYQQSLDQGLQFLIQYYNGEERAKGNILERFSAQQFPDLHSELNLSSLELGDSALYFCASSPPGGLDYGYTFGSGTRLTVV.

This clone has just one count. The chain carries TRBV27 and TRBJ1-5; 8 bases agree with TRBD1. The CDR3 is 14 amino acids. The ends lost 6 bases at V and 3 bases at J; junction bases unmatched: 4. Germline CDR1 reads MNHEY; CDR2 reads SMNVEV (reference sequence). This CDR3 is CASSRTGFNQPQHF. DNA for the CDR3: TGTGCCAGCAGCCGGACAGGGTTCAATCAGCCCCAGCATTTT.

This rearrangement joins TRBV11-2 to TRBJ2-3; 7 bases agree with TRBD2. Per the germline V gene, CDR1 is SGHAT and CDR2 is FQNNGV. The CDR3 has 15 amino acids. V shed 7 bases, J shed 1 base, and the junction held 8 bases outside the gene matches. The CDR3 DNA follows: TGTGCCAGCACGGGTAGCGGGCTTCGCACAGATACGCAGTATTTT. This translates into CASTGSGLRTDTQYF.

This chain connects TRBV7-8 to TRBJ2-7; possible D gene TRBD2, 5 bases. The V end lost 5 bases, the J end lost 4 bases, and 12 bases lay between the germline ends. The CDR3 covers 13 residues. CDR1 and CDR2 from the germline V gene are SGHVS and FQNEAQ. The chain's CDR3 is CASSPARGYEQYF. CDR3 nucleotides: TGTGCCAGCAGCCCTGCTCGGGGATACGAGCAGTACTTC.

V and J are TRBV28 and TRBJ1-4; D gene unclear. The CDR3 runs 19 residues. Deletions cut 1 base from V and 7 bases from J, with 25 bases between. Per germline, CDR1 MDHEN and CDR2 SYDVKM. CDR3 coding DNA: TGTGCCAGCAGTTTATTTGGGTGGCTCGTGCCGCCCGAGGGTGAAAAACTGTTTTTT. It codes for CASSLFGWLVPPEGEKLFF. Full variable domain (missing parts from reference TRBV28 and TRBJ1-4): DVKVTQSSRYLVKRTGEKVFLECVQDMDHENMFWYRQDPGLGLRLIYFSYDVKMKEKGDIPEGYSVSREKKERFSLILESASTNQTSMYLCASSLFGWLVPPEGEKLFFGSGTQLSVL.

V and J are TRBV10-3 and TRBJ1-1, with no clear D. Looked up from germline, CDR1 is ENHRY and CDR2 is SYGVKD. CDR3 length equals 14 residues. Trimming took 1 base from V and 2 from J, leaving 8 bases between them. The CDR3 DNA is TGTGCCATCAGTGAGTACGAGGGAAACACTGAAGCTTTCTTT. Its translation is CAISEYEGNTEAFF.

This chain uses TRBV5-1 with TRBJ1-2; D unresolved. From germline, CDR1 is SGHRS and CDR2 YFSETQ. Trimming cost V 0 bases and J 2 bases, with 8 bases left between them. The CDR3 is 14 residues long. For the CDR3, the DNA is TGCGCCAGCAGCTTGGACAAACCCAACTATGGCTACACCTTC. It encodes CASSLDKPNYGYTF.

The chain links TRBV5-1 to TRBJ2-3, with a weak D call TRBD2 (5 bases). Germline V gene lookup returns CDR1 SGHRS and CDR2 YFSETQ. This CDR3 contains 15 residues. Trimming cost V 0 bases and J 5 bases, with 13 bases left between them. CDR3 nucleotides: TGCGCCAGCAGCTTGGTACGGGGAGAGAGAGATACGCAGTATTTT. Encoded protein: CASSLVRGERDTQYF. Full variable domain (missing parts from reference TRBV5-1 and TRBJ2-3): KAGVTQTPRYLIKTRGQQVTLSCSPISGHRSVSWYQQTPGQGLQFLFEYFSETQRNKGNFPGRFSGRQFSNSRSEMNVSTLELGDSALYLCASSLVRGERDTQYFGPGTRLTVL.

This chain joins TRBV2 and TRBJ1-5; D not resolved. This CDR3 is built from 15 residues. Trimming took 1 base from V and 0 from J, leaving 7 bases between them. Germline CDR1 is SNHLY and CDR2 is FYNNEI. The CDR3 sequence: CASSEGPYSNQPQHF. Here the CDR3 DNA reads TGTGCCAGCAGTGAAGGGCCATATAGCAATCAGCCCCAGCATTTT.

This clone has more than one count but fewer than ten. V gene TRBV7-3 combines with J gene TRBJ2-3, with 7 bases fitting TRBD2. Germline V gene lookup returns CDR1 SGHTA and CDR2 FQGTGA. The CDR3 loop spans 17 amino acids. Trimming at V came to 5 bases and at J to 4 bases, leaving 15 bases not matched to a gene. CDR3 sequence (DNA): TGTGCCAGCAGCCCACTAGTCGAGGGAGGGTTGGCAGATACGCAGTATTTT. Its protein is CASSPLVEGGLADTQYF. The full variable domain, in which reference TRBV7-3 and TRBJ2-3 provide the parts outside the CDR3, is GAGVSQTPSNKVTEKGKYVELRCDPISGHTALYWYRQSLGQGPEFLIYFQGTGAADDSGLPNDRFFAVRPEGSVSTLKIQRTERGDSAVYLCASSPLVEGGLADTQYFGPGTRLTVL.

The chain combines TRBV2 with TRBJ2-7; TRBD1 matches at 8 bases. The CDR3 spans 15 residues. V dropped 4 bases and J dropped 3; count of bases not matched to a gene: 8. Germline values: CDR1 SNHLY, CDR2 FYNNEI. CDR3 amino acids: CASSGWAGGGYEQYF. The CDR3 nucleotides are TGTGCCAGCAGTGGTTGGGCAGGGGGCGGCTACGAGCAGTACTTC.

J is TRBJ2-5 and V is TRBV9; TRBD2 matches at 10 bases. After removal of 0 bases from V and 2 bases from J, the junction contained 4 bases not matched to a gene. The CDR3 has 16 residues. Germline-derived CDR1 and CDR2 are SGDLS and YYNGEE. For the CDR3, the DNA is TGTGCCAGCAGCGTAGGGGTTAGCGGGGGGCAAGAGACCCAGTACTTC. It specifies CASSVGVSGGQETQYF.

V is TRBV4-1 and J is TRBJ2-7, with 11 bases matching TRBD2. The germline gives CDR1 MGHRA, CDR2 YSYEKL. The CDR3 runs to 14 residues. J was trimmed by 6 bases and V by 1 base; bases with no gene match: 2. The CDR3 sequence is CASSQVAGGCEQYF. For the CDR3, the DNA is TGCGCCAGCAGCCAAGTAGCGGGGGGGTGCGAGCAGTACTTC.

This chain connects TRBV4-3 to TRBJ2-1; maybe TRBD2 (7 bases). V lost 0 bases, J lost 12 bases, and 21 bases lay in between. CDR1 and CDR2 (germline): LGHNA, YSLEER. The CDR3 sequence is 16 residues long. The CDR3 here is CASSQERRGGRSGQFF. The CDR3, as DNA: TGCGCCAGCAGCCAAGAGAGGAGGGGGGGGAGGTCGGGGCAGTTCTTC.

This clone showed up just a few times. The rearrangement joins TRBV19 to TRBJ2-3; D is uncertain. The CDR3 runs 13 residues. CDR1 and CDR2 (germline): LNHDA, SQIVND (reference sequence). V shed 8 bases and J shed 9 bases, with 18 bases lying between them. The CDR3 loop reads CASEVPTVKTQYF. In nucleotides, the CDR3 is TGTGCCAGTGAAGTACCGACTGTTAAGACGCAGTATTTT.

This clone has a handful of counts. The V call is TRBV5-4, the J call TRBJ2-1; D gene uncertain. The germline gives CDR1 SGHNT, CDR2 YYREEE (reference sequence). The V gene lost 7 bases and the J gene lost 0 bases, with 11 bases spanning the gap. The length of the CDR3 is 14 residues. The CDR3 nucleotides are TGTGCCAGCTGTCGAGATTTCTCCTACAATGAGCAGTTCTTC. It translates to CASCRDFSYNEQFF.

V is TRBV27 and J is TRBJ2-5, with 9 bases that match TRBD2. Germline-derived CDR1 and CDR2 are MNHEY and SMNVEV (reference sequence). The CDR3 runs to 15 residues. The J segment lost 2 bases and the V segment lost 5 bases, leaving 6 bases of the junction unmatched. CDR3 DNA: TGTGCCAGCAGTCCCTCCGCGGGAGGGCAAGAGACCCAGTACTTC. Its protein is CASSPSAGGQETQYF.

About this clone: A junction end diverges from the germline sequence, so it may reflect a read error. V and J are TRBV7-9 and TRBJ1-1, with D possibly being TRBD1 (6 bases). CDR1 SEHNR and CDR2 FQNEAQ come from the germline V gene (reference sequence). This CDR3 spans 13 amino acids. The CDR3 region is CSSSERGNPEAFF. In nucleotides, the CDR3 is TGTTCCAGCAGCGAAAGGGGGAATCCTGAAGCTTTCTTT.

This chain links TRBV9 with TRBJ1-5; D possibly corresponds to TRBD1 (6 bases). Germline assignment: CDR1 SGDLS and CDR2 YYNGEE. V dropped 0 bases and J dropped 3 bases, with 10 bases sitting between them. The CDR3 length is 15 residues. The CDR3 protein is CASSVAGALNQPQHF. For the CDR3, the DNA is TGTGCCAGCAGCGTAGCAGGGGCCCTCAATCAGCCCCAGCATTTT.

The V and J genes are TRBV14 and TRBJ1-2, with TRBD1 identical over 7 bases. The CDR3 runs to 14 residues. After removal of 2 bases from V and 7 bases from J, the junction contained 7 bases not matched to a gene. Germline lookup yields CDR1 SGHDN and CDR2 FVKESK. For the CDR3, the DNA is TGTGCCAGCAGCCAAAACAGGGGAATAAGTGGCTACACCTTC. Translation: CASSQNRGISGYTF.

This clone came up once. CDR3 region: CASSFLEVYNSPLHF. CDR3 bases: TGTGCCAGCAGTTTTCTCGAGGTTTATAATTCACCCCTCCACTTT. The chain links TRBV27 to TRBJ1-6; D is ambiguous. V shed 3 bases and J shed 4 bases, with 10 bases lying between them. In germline, CDR1 is MNHEY, CDR2 SMNVEV (reference sequence). This CDR3 comprises 15 residues.

The rearrangement uses TRBV7-2 and TRBJ2-7; a possible D gene is TRBD2 (5 bases). V lost 1 base to trimming and J lost 3 bases, with 13 bases between them. CDR1 and CDR2 (germline): SGHTA, FQGNSA. This CDR3 comprises 15 residues. CDR3 loop: CASSLGASRFYEQYF. The CDR3, as DNA: TGTGCCAGCAGCTTAGGGGCTAGCCGCTTCTACGAGCAGTACTTC.

This chain uses TRBV5-1 with TRBJ2-2; D is undetermined. V lost 0 bases to trimming and J lost 3 bases, with 6 bases between them. Germline V CDR1 and CDR2: SGHRS, YFSETQ. The CDR3 covers 14 residues. DNA for the CDR3: TGCGCCAGCAGCTTGGTCCCGGACACCGGGGAGCTGTTTTTT. This gives the protein CASSLVPDTGELFF. Using reference TRBV5-1 and TRBJ2-2 for the parts outside the CDR3, the full variable domain is KAGVTQTPRYLIKTRGQQVTLSCSPISGHRSVSWYQQTPGQGLQFLFEYFSETQRNKGNFPGRFSGRQFSNSRSEMNVSTLELGDSALYLCASSLVPDTGELFFGEGSRLTVL.